These 11 T cell receptor beta chains share one sample of origin, sequenced in a study of T cells in Graves' hyperthyroidism and ophthalmopathy. Amplification of TCR beta CDR3 regions was performed using RNA transcripts as template. During a first-round RT-PCR of the TCR CDR3, the HTBI primer set was used. TCRdb used MiXCR to reprocess the multiplex PCR reads, holding one entry per CDR3 protein. The sample includes around 23,000 distinct CDR3 sequences, under 55% of them seen just once. Sample: blood. The receptor source for this set is a woman aged 40 to 50 with Graves' hyperthyroidism that later progressed to Graves' ophthalmopathy.

This clonotype occurred a few times. The CDR3 nucleotides are TGTGCCAGCAGCCCAAGGGAAGCGGGAGGGTACAATGAGCAGTTCTTC. Residues: CASSPREAGGYNEQFF. This chain links TRBV7-8 with TRBJ2-1, with 10 bases fitting TRBD2. The germline CDR1 and CDR2 sequences are SGHVS and FQNEAQ. J lost 4 bases, V lost 5 bases, and 8 bases had no gene match. The CDR3 is 16 amino acids.

The rearrangement links TRBV14 to TRBJ2-7; D gene ambiguous. This CDR3 has 12 amino acids. The V end lost 8 bases, the J end lost 3 bases, and 11 bases lay between the germline ends. Germline CDR1 reads SGHDN; CDR2 reads FVKESK. In nucleotides, the CDR3 is TGTGCCAGCCAAGGAGCGAACTACGAGCAGTACTTC. It codes for CASQGANYEQYF.

This clonotype was seen only once. This chain connects TRBV20-1 to TRBJ2-1; 10 bases are shared with TRBD2. The germline V gene has CDR1 DFQATT and CDR2 SNEGSKA (reference sequence). The CDR3 totals 14 residues. V lost 0 bases, J lost 14 bases, and 10 bases stayed unmatched. The CDR3 sequence is CSARDQASGSRKFF. The CDR3 nucleotides are TGCAGTGCTAGAGATCAAGCTAGCGGGAGTCGGAAGTTCTTC.

V gene TRBV25-1 combines with J gene TRBJ1-6; D is undetermined. The V end was cut by 0 bases, the J end by 11 bases, with 11 bases between. CDR1 is MGHDK and CDR2 is SYGVNS in the germline V gene. The CDR3 extends over 14 amino acids. In nucleotides, the CDR3 is TGTGCCAGCAGTGAATATATGGGATATCCACCCCTCCACTTT. Residues: CASSEYMGYPPLHF.

The CDR3 region is CSVEREGLHEQYF. CDR3 sequence (DNA): TGCAGCGTTGAACGGGAGGGCCTCCACGAGCAGTACTTC. The V and J genes are TRBV29-1 and TRBJ2-7; 8 bases line up with TRBD2. CDR1 SQVTM and CDR2 ANQGSEA come from the germline V gene. V shed 2 bases, J shed 5 bases, and the junction held 5 bases outside the gene matches. This CDR3 comprises 13 residues.

This clonotype was seen a handful of times. The J gene is TRBJ2-7, the V gene TRBV2; D not resolved. Trimming took off 4 bases at V and 2 bases at J, with 9 bases between the two ends. The CDR3 has 13 residues. The germline V gene encodes CDR1 SNHLY and CDR2 FYNNEI. DNA of the CDR3: TGTGCCAGCAGTGGAGGTAGAACCTACGAGCAGTACTTC. This encodes CASSGGRTYEQYF. Using reference TRBV2 and TRBJ2-7 for the parts outside the CDR3, the full variable domain is EPEVTQTPSHQVTQMGQEVILRCVPISNHLYFYWYRQILGQKVEFLVSFYNNEISEKSEIFDDQFSVERPDGSNFTLKIRSTKLEDSAMYFCASSGGRTYEQYFGPGTRLTVT.

This clonotype qualifies as medium-sized. The rearrangement links TRBV7-8 to TRBJ2-3; D is uncertain. The CDR3 totals 13 residues. The germline V gene has CDR1 SGHVS and CDR2 FQNEAQ. The V gene lost 2 bases and the J gene lost 4 bases, with 7 bases spanning the gap. The CDR3 region has the DNA TGTGCCAGCAGCTTACAAGAGGCAGATACGCAGTATTTT. It codes for CASSLQEADTQYF.

This clonotype was observed at least ten times. The V and J genes are TRBV12-3 or TRBV12-4 and TRBJ1-3; 8 bases align to TRBD1. The CDR3 extends over 14 amino acids. J was trimmed by 5 bases and V by 5 bases; bases with no gene match: 5. CDR3 protein: CASSARTGRNTIYF. In DNA form, the CDR3 reads TGTGCCAGCAGTGCGAGGACAGGGCGAAACACCATATATTTT.

This clonotype was detected only a few times. This chain links TRBV10-2 with TRBJ2-7, with D possibly called TRBD1 or TRBD2 (7 bases each). The CDR3 runs 14 residues. Germline V lookup: CDR1 WSHSY, CDR2 SAAADI. V was cut by 6 bases and J by 3 bases, with 15 bases left in between. The CDR3 here is CASRPTGRDYEQYF. CDR3 DNA: TGCGCCAGCAGGCCGACAGGGAGGGACTACGAGCAGTACTTC.

This sequence joins TRBV20-1 and TRBJ2-7; D remains ambiguous. The CDR3 covers 15 residues. Trimming took 0 bases from V and 2 from J, leaving 14 bases between them. Germline lookup yields CDR1 DFQATT and CDR2 SNEGSKA (reference sequence). The CDR3 sequence: CSARDFALAPYEQYF. In nucleotides, the CDR3 is TGCAGTGCTAGAGATTTCGCTCTCGCCCCCTACGAGCAGTACTTC.

J is TRBJ1-2 and V is TRBV15; D is unresolved. Germline CDR1 reads LNHNV; CDR2 reads YYDKDF (reference sequence). Trimming took off 0 bases at V and 12 bases at J, with 26 bases between the two ends. This CDR3 has 17 amino acids. The CDR3 protein is CATSRDRANYEASGDTF. CDR3 sequence (DNA): TGTGCCACCAGCAGAGACAGAGCTAACTATGAGGCGAGCGGCGACACCTTC. Full variable domain (missing parts from reference TRBV15 and TRBJ1-2): DAMVIQNPRYQVTQFGKPVTLSCSQTLNHNVMYWYQQKSSQAPKLLFHYYDKDFNNEADTPDNFQSRRPNTSFCFLDIRSPGLGDTAMYLCATSRDRANYEASGDTFGSGTRLTVV.